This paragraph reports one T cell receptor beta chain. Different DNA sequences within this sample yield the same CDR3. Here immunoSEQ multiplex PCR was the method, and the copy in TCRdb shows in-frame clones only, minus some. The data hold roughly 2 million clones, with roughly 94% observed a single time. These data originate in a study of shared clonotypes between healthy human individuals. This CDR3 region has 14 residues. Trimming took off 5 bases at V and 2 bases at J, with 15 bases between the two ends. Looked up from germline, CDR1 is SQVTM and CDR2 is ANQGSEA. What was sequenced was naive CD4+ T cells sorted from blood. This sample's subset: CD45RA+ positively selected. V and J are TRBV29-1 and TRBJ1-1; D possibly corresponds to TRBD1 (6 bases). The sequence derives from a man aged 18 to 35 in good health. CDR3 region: CSVLLGGANTEAFF. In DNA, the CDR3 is TGCAGCGTTTTGTTGGGGGGGGCTAACACTGAAGCTTTCTTT. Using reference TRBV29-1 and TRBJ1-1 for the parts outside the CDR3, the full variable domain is SAVISQKPSRDICQRGTSLTIQCQVDSQVTMMFWYRQQPGQSLTLIATANQGSEATYESGFVIDKFPISRPNLTFSTLTVSNMSPEDSSIYLCSVLLGGANTEAFFGQGTRLTVV.